This T cell receptor (beta chain) was captured by sequencing in a study of OX40 agonist ivuxolimab in advanced cancers. Study at large: Mean age approximately 59 years, range about 20 to 79; 82.7% male. Study conclusions and caveats: Clonal expansion among partial responders at 0.1-3.0 mg/kg ranked near the lowest. Researchers did not determine the expanded peripheral T cells' antigen specificity. Blood T cells, both CD4+ and CD8+, expanded clonally by week 6 at 0.1 to 3.0 mg/kg.

The germline gives CDR1 PRHDT, CDR2 FYEKMQ (reference sequence). The V and J ends lost 0 bases and 6 bases respectively, with 12 bases between them. The CDR3 contains 14 residues. The count of this clone is one. What it recognizes is unknown. Assay: immunoSEQ multiplex PCR; the TCRdb copy retains only in-frame clones and omits some. The table lists more than 60,000 clones, roughly 87% of them singletons. The material was CD4+ or CD8+ T cells sorted from blood, obtained in a trial of the OX40 agonist ivuxolimab. This TCR came from an adult with an advanced solid tumor such as melanoma, head and neck, liver or kidney cancer. The chain recombines TRBV13 with TRBJ2-7, with D unclear. The CDR3 reads CASSLGNSLGEQYF. CDR3 in DNA: TGTGCCAGCAGCTTAGGAAATAGTCTAGGCGAGCAGTACTTC.